Shown below are 27 T cell receptor beta chains from a single sample sequenced in a study of T cell responses to AZD1222 COVID-19 vaccine. Profiled with immunoSEQ multiplex PCR; TCRdb holds only in-frame clones, not every one. The repertoire includes fewer than 100,000 clones, 90% of them detected once, and roughly 9.1% sits in the top ten. The source material was peripheral blood, sampled on day 0 of AZD1222 vaccination. These receptors were obtained from an adult in good health.

The chain uses TRBV4-1 and TRBJ1-5; D gene uncertain. CDR1 MGHRA and CDR2 YSYEKL come from the germline V gene. Deletions cut 0 bases from V and 3 bases from J, with 9 bases between. The length of the CDR3 is 15 residues. CDR3 region: CASSQETPYNQPQHF. In DNA, the CDR3 is TGCGCCAGCAGCCAAGAGACCCCTTACAATCAGCCCCAGCATTTT.

V gene TRBV5-1 combines with J gene TRBJ1-6; TRBD1 matches at 7 bases. After removal of 4 bases from V and 9 bases from J, the junction contained 10 bases not matched to a gene. This CDR3 comprises 15 residues. Germline V gene data show CDR1 as SGHRS and CDR2 as YFSETQ. The CDR3 DNA follows: TGCGCCAGCAGCGCATCGCGGGACAGATCTTCACCCCTCCACTTT. Protein: CASSASRDRSSPLHF.

V is TRBV16 and J is TRBJ1-1; D is unclear. Germline V gene data show CDR1 as KGHSY and CDR2 as FQNENV. The V and J ends lost 0 bases and 3 bases respectively, with 11 bases between them. This CDR3 comprises 15 residues. CDR3 sequence (DNA): TGTGCCAGCAGCCAATCTCCCCCGGCTGACACTGAAGCTTTCTTT. It yields the protein CASSQSPPADTEAFF.

V usage is TRBV7-3 and J usage is TRBJ1-2; 9 positions match TRBD1. There are 16 residues in the CDR3. Germline V CDR1 and CDR2: SGHTA, FQGTGA. V lost 6 bases and J lost 7; bases outside the gene matches: 15. The CDR3 protein is CASSPGGDRDSRGYTF. The DNA of the CDR3 is TGTGCCAGCAGTCCCGGGGGGGACAGGGATTCTCGTGGCTACACCTTC.

This sequence joins TRBV7-6 and TRBJ2-5, with TRBD1 matching 9 bases. The trim removed 5 bases at V and 5 bases at J, leaving 9 bases unmatched. The CDR3 spans 15 residues. Per the germline V gene, CDR1 is SGHVS and CDR2 is FNYEAQ. The CDR3 coding sequence is TGTGCCAGCAGCCACGAATGGGACAGGGTGGAGACCCAGTACTTC. This sequence encodes CASSHEWDRVETQYF.

The chain combines TRBV4-2 with TRBJ1-2; D not resolved. V was trimmed by 1 base and J by 6 bases, leaving 12 bases between them. The germline gives CDR1 LGHNA, CDR2 YNFKEQ. This CDR3 has 14 amino acids. The DNA for the CDR3 is TGTGCCAGCAGCCAAGGAGCGGCGGCGGATGGCTACACCTTC. Translated: CASSQGAAADGYTF.

The rearrangement joins TRBV4-1 to TRBJ2-2; 7 nucleotides agree with TRBD1. Germline CDR1 and CDR2: MGHRA and YSYEKL. The CDR3 has 17 residues. V was pared by 1 base and J by 4 bases, with 9 bases of the junction left unmatched. The CDR3 loop reads CASSQGMRGRRTGELFF. In nucleotides, the CDR3 is TGCGCCAGCAGCCAAGGGATGAGGGGGCGGCGCACCGGGGAGCTGTTTTTT.

This sequence joins TRBV12-3 or TRBV12-4 and TRBJ1-2, with 8 positions matching TRBD1. V was pared by 5 bases and J by 8 bases, with 7 bases of the junction left unmatched. The CDR3 length is 13 residues. Here the CDR3 reads CASSPDRVEGYTF. The CDR3 DNA sequence: TGTGCCAGCAGTCCGGACAGGGTTGAGGGCTACACCTTC.

V and J are TRBV3-1 (or the pseudogene TRBV3-2) and TRBJ2-4, with 8 positions matching TRBD1. CDR3 length: 15 residues. Per germline, CDR1 LGHDT and CDR2 YNNKEL (reference sequence). Losses at the gene ends were 3 bases for V and 6 bases for J; bases not matched to a gene: 7. The CDR3 loop reads CASSQPGQGRNIQYF. In DNA, the CDR3 is TGTGCCAGCAGCCAGCCAGGACAGGGAAGAAACATTCAGTACTTC.

The V gene is TRBV7-2, the J gene TRBJ2-5, with unresolved D. From germline, CDR1 is SGHTA and CDR2 FQGNSA. The CDR3 is 14 residues long. V lost 1 base and J lost 5, with 11 bases in between. The DNA for the CDR3 is TGTGCCAGCAGCTTAGGAGGCCCTAGGGAGACCCAGTACTTC. As protein: CASSLGGPRETQYF.

The chain links TRBV7-9 to TRBJ1-2, with 9 nucleotides matching TRBD1. Trimming cost V 4 bases and J 4 bases; bases outside gene matches: 7. The CDR3 is 15 amino acids. In germline, CDR1 is SEHNR, CDR2 FQNEAQ (reference sequence). The CDR3 here is CASSSSDRGVYGYTF. CDR3 bases: TGTGCCAGCAGCTCATCGGACAGGGGTGTCTATGGCTACACCTTC.

This chain joins TRBV5-4 and TRBJ1-2; 7 bases align to TRBD1. Germline V gene lookup returns CDR1 SGHNT and CDR2 YYREEE (reference sequence). V lost 4 bases to trimming and J lost 6 bases; unmatched junction nucleotides: 6. There are 13 residues in the CDR3. CDR3 nucleotide sequence: TGTGCCAGCAGCGCGGACAGGCGCCATGGCTACACCTTC. It specifies CASSADRRHGYTF.

V gene TRBV6-5 combines with J gene TRBJ1-2; 7 positions agree with TRBD1. The CDR3 has 15 amino acids. Germline CDR1 is MNHEY and CDR2 is SVGAGI. The junction had 15 bases not matched to a gene; V was cut back by 8 bases and J by 6 bases. The CDR3 loop is CASRRQGVHPDGYTF. The CDR3 bases are TGTGCCAGCCGGCGGCAGGGGGTGCATCCCGATGGCTACACCTTC.

This sequence joins TRBV5-6 and TRBJ1-1; D remains ambiguous. V was clipped by 3 bases and J by 4 bases, with 13 bases between them. This CDR3 has 14 residues. Germline CDR1 and CDR2: SGHDT and YYEEEE. CDR3 region: CASSSRRRITEAFF. The CDR3 DNA is TGTGCCAGCAGCTCCCGACGAAGGATCACTGAAGCTTTCTTT.

This chain joins TRBV4-3 and TRBJ2-3; 9 nucleotides agree with TRBD1. The germline gives CDR1 LGHNA, CDR2 YSLEER. This CDR3 region has 14 residues. V shed 3 bases and J 3 bases; nucleotides not matched to a gene: 1. CDR3 coding DNA: TGCGCCAGCAGCCACGGACAGGGGACAGATACGCAGTATTTT. Translation: CASSHGQGTDTQYF.

For the CDR3, the DNA is TGTGCCAGTAGTATAGGTGTCCCGAGGGGGGAGCAGTTCTTC. This gives the protein CASSIGVPRGEQFF. The rearrangement joins TRBV19 to TRBJ2-1; TRBD1 might be the D (6 bases). V shed 1 base and J shed 10 bases, with 14 bases lying between them. The germline V gene has CDR1 LNHDA and CDR2 SQIVND (reference sequence). The CDR3 runs 14 residues.

The rearrangement joins TRBV6-6 to TRBJ2-3; 7 bases match TRBD2. Trimming took 7 bases from V and 4 from J; bases not matched to a gene: 5. This CDR3 is 13 amino acids long. Germline-derived CDR1 and CDR2 are MNHNY and SVGAGI (reference sequence). CDR3 nucleotides: TGTGCCAGCACTTCCCGGGAGGCAGATACGCAGTATTTT. Its protein product is CASTSREADTQYF.

The gene calls are TRBV2 and TRBJ2-7; D unclear. V shed 7 bases and J shed 7 bases, with 17 bases lying between them. Germline CDR1 SNHLY, CDR2 FYNNEI. The CDR3 runs 13 residues. CDR3 region: CASIGNLFGEQYF. CDR3 DNA: TGTGCCAGCATAGGGAACCTCTTTGGGGAGCAGTACTTC.

V is TRBV9 and J is TRBJ1-1; tentatively, D is TRBD1 (5 bases). The CDR3 totals 15 residues. Germline CDR1 reads SGDLS; CDR2 reads YYNGEE. The V and J ends lost 0 bases and 10 bases respectively, with 19 bases between them. The CDR3: CASSVGDPKGSRAFF. DNA of the CDR3: TGTGCCAGCAGCGTAGGGGACCCCAAGGGCTCGAGAGCTTTCTTT.

The chain joins TRBV9 to TRBJ1-6; D possibly corresponds to TRBD1 (5 bases). V was trimmed by 3 bases and J by 7 bases, leaving 14 bases between them. Germline CDR1 reads SGDLS; CDR2 reads YYNGEE. The CDR3 sequence is 15 residues long. The CDR3 spells CASSEGPPANSPLHF. In DNA, the CDR3 is TGTGCCAGCAGCGAGGGACCGCCAGCAAATTCACCCCTCCACTTT.

The V gene is TRBV6-5, the J gene TRBJ2-7; 7 bases map to TRBD1. J was trimmed by 5 bases and V by 7 bases; bases with no gene match: 5. CDR1 and CDR2 from the germline V gene are MNHEY and SVGAGI. The CDR3 spans 12 residues. CDR3 sequence: CASKETGNEQYF. CDR3 DNA sequence: TGTGCCAGCAAAGAGACAGGGAACGAGCAGTACTTC.

V usage is TRBV7-3 and J usage is TRBJ2-3, with D possibly TRBD2 on 7 matching bases. Germline V gene lookup returns CDR1 SGHTA and CDR2 FQGTGA. This CDR3 region has 16 residues. V lost 4 bases and J 2 bases, leaving 16 bases between the germline ends. CDR3 DNA: TGTGCCAGCAGCTCGCGGGGGCCCTACCCCACAGATACGCAGTATTTT. Amino acids: CASSSRGPYPTDTQYF.

This clone turned up a few times. The V and J genes are TRBV19 and TRBJ1-2, with D possibly TRBD1 on 6 matching bases. The CDR3 is 16 residues long. Germline-derived CDR1 and CDR2 are LNHDA and SQIVND (reference sequence). V lost 7 bases and J 2 bases, leaving 20 bases between the germline ends. The CDR3 bases are TGTGCCAGTATACCCAGGACAGTAGCGGGCAACTATGGCTACACCTTC. Residues: CASIPRTVAGNYGYTF.

The CDR3 here is CASSLGEESRALDTEAFF. The CDR3 nucleotides read TGTGCCAGCAGCTTAGGGGAGGAATCCAGGGCCCTTGACACTGAAGCTTTCTTT. V usage is TRBV7-3 and J usage is TRBJ1-1, with a possible D match to TRBD1 (5 bases). Trimming removed 2 bases at V and 3 bases at J, with 22 bases between. CDR3 length: 18 amino acids. Germline-derived CDR1 and CDR2 are SGHTA and FQGTGA.

The V and J genes are TRBV5-1 and TRBJ1-1, with 9 positions matching TRBD1. Germline CDR1 is SGHRS and CDR2 is YFSETQ. The CDR3 spans 14 residues. V gave up 4 bases and J gave up 6 bases; unmatched junction bases: 7. This chain's CDR3 is CASSPGQGVAEAFF. The DNA of the CDR3 is TGCGCCAGCAGCCCGGGACAGGGAGTTGCTGAAGCTTTCTTT.

The V and J genes are TRBV5-4 and TRBJ1-2; unclear D gene. The CDR3 loop spans 11 amino acids. The V end lost 3 bases, the J end lost 3 bases, and 3 bases lay between the germline ends. CDR1 and CDR2 from the germline V gene are SGHNT and YYREEE (reference sequence). Here the CDR3 reads CASSSDYGYTF. The CDR3 coding sequence is TGTGCCAGCAGCTCAGACTATGGCTACACCTTC.

This sequence joins TRBV18 and TRBJ1-2, with D perhaps matching TRBD1 (6 bases). Trimming took off 6 bases at V and 5 bases at J, with 13 bases between the two ends. The CDR3 sequence is 13 residues long. CDR1 and CDR2 from the germline V gene are KGHSH and LQKENI. CDR3 DNA sequence: TGTGCCAGCTCTTCAGGGGAAAGGTATGGCTACACCTTC. The encoded protein is CASSSGERYGYTF.